This T cell receptor (beta chain) was documented in a study of blood T cell repertoires in COVID-19. Germline V gene sequence: CDR1 MNHNS, CDR2 SASEGT. The CDR3 has 16 amino acids. Libraries were prepared by immunoSEQ multiplex PCR; TCRdb keeps only in-frame clonotypes and omits some of them. The sample holds fewer than 110,000 clones, around 83% seen once. To note about this clone: One junction end disagrees with the germline gene, perhaps due to a read error.

This chain uses TRBV6-1 with TRBJ2-7; 7 bases agree with TRBD1. The receptor comes from a man in his sixties or seventies with acute or convalescent COVID-19. The source material was peripheral blood. The CDR3 DNA sequence: TGTGCCAGCAGGGAAGGACCGGGACAGTTTTCCTACGAGCAGTACTTC. Translated: CASREGPGQFSYEQYF.